This TCR beta chain was recorded in a study of T cell repertoires in cytomegalovirus infection. Study at large: Signatures in public TCR beta sequences pointed to both CMV infection and matching HLA type. Overall study findings and caveats: Cumulated frequencies of public TCR beta families served to identify carriers of CMV plus the relevant HLA. Clonotypes of TCR beta that were HLA-C-restricted and CMV-specific dominated the ex vivo response.

This clonotype has at least ten counts. The antigen remains undetermined. TCRdb called the reads again in MiXCR, with one record for every CDR3 protein. This sample has approximately 110,000 distinct CDR3 sequences; around 10% occur once, and the top ten carry approximately 33%. V shed 0 bases and J shed 2 bases, with 12 bases lying between them. In germline, CDR1 is SGHRS, CDR2 YFSETQ. The CDR3 consists of 16 residues. This TCR derives from a human donor in good health (CMV status not recorded). Some clones in this sample may be carry-over from other donors' samples. The rearrangement joins TRBV5-1 to TRBJ2-4; perhaps TRBD1 as D (5 bases). The sequenced sample was PBMCs, sequenced either directly or after in vitro stimulation (not recorded which). This CDR3 reads CASSLESRATKNIQYF. CDR3 in DNA: TGCGCCAGCAGCTTGGAAAGCAGGGCAACCAAAAACATTCAGTACTTC.